The 21 T cell receptor beta chains below all came from one sample that was sequenced in a study of vaccination and CD4 T cells after COVID-19. Sequence data for DNA of cultured CD4+ T cells were generated by the Oncomine TCR Beta short-read assay. A single record per CDR3 protein comes from TCRdb applying MiXCR to the PCR reads. Here the sample spans roughly 18,000 distinct CDR3 sequences, just under 45% being singletons. Treatment noted: roughly 10-day PBMC culture with coronavirus spike peptide pools or control peptides (ViraFEST assay). No antigen has been identified for these receptors. Sequencing was performed on CD4+ T cells from blood, cultured in vitro, taken after SARS-CoV-2 vaccination. The receptors were sampled from a human donor who had recovered from COVID-19.

This clonotype appeared a few times. CDR3 in DNA: TGTGCCAGCAGCTTAGCGCGAGCCGAGACCCAGTACTTC. Translated, it gives CASSLARAETQYF. The rearrangement uses TRBV7-2 and TRBJ2-5; D remains unclear. Germline V gives CDR1 SGHTA, CDR2 FQGNSA. The CDR3 loop spans 13 amino acids. With 0 bases removed from V and 5 bases from J, the gap between germline ends came to 7 bases.

This chain links TRBV20-1 with TRBJ1-3; D possibly corresponds to TRBD1 (5 bases). The germline V gene encodes CDR1 DFQATT and CDR2 SNEGSKA (reference sequence). The CDR3 spans 14 residues. Trimming removed 6 bases at V and 1 base at J, with 13 bases between. CDR3 nucleotides: TGCAGTGCCCCGGTTCCAGGGTCTGGAAACACCATATATTTT. It encodes CSAPVPGSGNTIYF.

V and J are TRBV7-2 and TRBJ1-2; 9 bases agree with TRBD1. The CDR3 contains 17 residues. The germline CDR1 and CDR2 sequences are SGHTA and FQGNSA. V lost 0 bases to trimming and J lost 5 bases; unmatched junction nucleotides: 10. CDR3 region: CASSLARTGGHEYGYTF. The CDR3 bases are TGTGCCAGCAGCTTAGCGAGAACAGGGGGCCATGAGTATGGCTACACCTTC.

This clonotype came up a few times. The V gene is TRBV6-1, the J gene TRBJ1-5, with D possibly matching TRBD1 (6 bases). Trimming left V 6 bases short and J 7 bases short, with 16 bases between. The germline V gene encodes CDR1 MNHNS and CDR2 SASEGT. The CDR3 runs 14 residues. CDR3 sequence: CASSPEGGRQPQHF. The CDR3 DNA sequence: TGTGCCAGCAGCCCCGAGGGGGGCCGGCAGCCCCAGCATTTT.

This chain joins TRBV20-1 and TRBJ2-7; D gene ambiguous. Germline CDR1 reads DFQATT; CDR2 reads SNEGSKA (reference sequence). This CDR3 comprises 14 residues. V was trimmed by 0 bases and J by 2 bases, leaving 11 bases between them. Here the CDR3 DNA reads TGCAGTGCTAGAGATCAAGGCGTAGCCTACGAGCAGTACTTC. Translating gives CSARDQGVAYEQYF.

This chain joins TRBV6-2 or TRBV6-3 and TRBJ2-7; D is unclear. Germline V gene data show CDR1 as MNHEY and CDR2 as SVGEGT. V lost 5 bases, J lost 2 bases, and 19 bases lay in between. CDR3 length equals 16 residues. CDR3 loop: CASSLRAGQVTYEQYF. The CDR3 nucleotides read TGTGCCAGCAGTCTAAGGGCCGGGCAAGTGACCTACGAGCAGTACTTC.

The chain uses TRBV5-6 and TRBJ2-5; D is perhaps TRBD2 (6 bases). The germline gives CDR1 SGHDT, CDR2 YYEEEE. The CDR3 runs to 16 residues. Between the trimmed V and J ends, which lost 3 bases and 4 bases, there was a span of 19 bases. Here the CDR3 reads CASSWSGLPGGETQYF. As DNA, the CDR3 is TGTGCCAGCAGCTGGAGCGGGCTCCCTGGAGGAGAGACCCAGTACTTC.

V usage is TRBV19 and J usage is TRBJ1-1, with a possible D match to TRBD1 (5 bases). The CDR3 loop spans 14 amino acids. Trimming took off 7 bases at V and 5 bases at J, with 17 bases between the two ends. Germline values: CDR1 LNHDA, CDR2 SQIVND (reference sequence). CDR3: CASTRNNRGTEAFF. The CDR3 DNA is TGTGCCAGTACCCGCAATAACCGGGGGACTGAAGCTTTCTTT. The full variable domain, completed using reference TRBV19 and TRBJ1-1, is DGGITQSPKYLFRKEGQNVTLSCEQNLNHDAMYWYRQDPGQGLRLIYYSQIVNDFQKGDIAEGYSVSREKKESFPLTVTSAQKNPTAFYLCASTRNNRGTEAFFGQGTRLTVV.

This chain's CDR3 is CASSEQGSSSPLHF. DNA of the CDR3: TGTGCCAGCAGTGAGCAGGGGAGCAGTTCACCCCTCCACTTT. This sequence joins TRBV25-1 and TRBJ1-6; TRBD1 is a possible D gene (6 bases). Germline values: CDR1 MGHDK, CDR2 SYGVNS. Trimming took off 3 bases at V and 9 bases at J, with 12 bases between the two ends. The CDR3 covers 14 residues. Full variable domain (rest looked up from reference TRBV25-1 and TRBJ1-6): EADIYQTPRYLVIGTGKKITLECSQTMGHDKMYWYQQDPGMELHLIHYSYGVNSTEKGDLSSESTVSRIRTEHFPLTLESARPSHTSQYLCASSEQGSSSPLHFGNGTRLTVT.

The chain uses TRBV4-3 and TRBJ1-1, with 9 bases matching TRBD1. The CDR3 is made up of 15 amino acids. CDR1 and CDR2 (germline): LGHNA, YSLEER. V trimming: 5 bases; J trimming: 4 bases; junction bases outside the gene matches: 8. This CDR3 is CASSVAGQGITEAFF. The CDR3 DNA reads TGCGCCAGCAGCGTGGCGGGACAGGGTATCACTGAAGCTTTCTTT.

The rearrangement links TRBV11-3 to TRBJ2-1, with 8 positions matching TRBD1. The CDR3 runs to 17 residues. The junction had 16 bases not matched to a gene; V was cut back by 4 bases and J by 8 bases. Germline CDR1 SGHNT, CDR2 YENEEA. DNA for the CDR3: TGTGCCAGCAGCTATCGATCAGGGGGCTTCAAGTTCGATGAGCAGTTCTTC. Amino acid sequence: CASSYRSGGFKFDEQFF.

This clonotype has just a few counts. The J gene is TRBJ2-2, the V gene TRBV20-1; D is perhaps TRBD1 (5 bases). V dropped 0 bases and J dropped 4 bases, with 12 bases sitting between them. The germline V gene encodes CDR1 DFQATT and CDR2 SNEGSKA (reference sequence). CDR3 length equals 15 residues. In nucleotides, the CDR3 is TGCAGTGCTAGAGATCTCAGGGTACCCACCGGGGAGCTGTTTTTT. Protein sequence: CSARDLRVPTGELFF.

The rearrangement joins TRBV7-6 to TRBJ2-2; 9 nucleotides line up with TRBD1. The CDR3 loop spans 16 amino acids. Germline values: CDR1 SGHVS, CDR2 FNYEAQ. Trimming cost V 4 bases and J 4 bases; bases outside gene matches: 7. This chain's CDR3 is CASSSGGQGGTGELFF. The CDR3 region has the DNA TGTGCCAGCAGCTCTGGGGGACAGGGCGGCACCGGGGAGCTGTTTTTT.

The gene calls are TRBV6-1 and TRBJ2-7; D is perhaps TRBD1 (5 bases). There are 13 residues in the CDR3. The V gene's germline CDR1 is MNHNS and CDR2 SASEGT. Trimming left V 8 bases short and J 6 bases short, with 17 bases between. CDR3 coding DNA: TGTGCCAGCCCCTCTGACAGTCGTCGCGAGCAGTACTTC. Amino acids: CASPSDSRREQYF.

The chain couples TRBV7-2 to TRBJ1-1; unclear D gene. Germline assignment: CDR1 SGHTA and CDR2 FQGNSA. This CDR3 contains 15 residues. V lost 1 base, J lost 1 base, and 10 bases lay in between. DNA of the CDR3: TGTGCCAGCAGCTTAGTCGACGGGTGGAACACTGAAGCTTTCTTT. It codes for CASSLVDGWNTEAFF.

The chain is built from TRBV6-2 or TRBV6-3 and TRBJ1-2; D is perhaps TRBD1 (5 bases). The CDR3 spans 12 residues. The V gene lost 5 bases and the J gene lost 4 bases, with 8 bases spanning the gap. The V gene's germline CDR1 is MNHEY and CDR2 SVGEGT. CDR3 nucleotides: TGTGCCAGCAGTGGCGACAGCTATGGCTACACCTTC. Its protein is CASSGDSYGYTF.

This chain links TRBV6-5 with TRBJ2-7, with 9 bases that match TRBD1. In germline, CDR1 is MNHEY, CDR2 SVGAGI. Germline trimming cut 0 bases from V and 5 bases from J; bases unmatched to any gene: 8. The CDR3 has 16 amino acids. As DNA, the CDR3 is TGTGCCAGCAGTTACTCGGACCACAGGGGGCTCCACGAGCAGTACTTC. It specifies CASSYSDHRGLHEQYF.

J is TRBJ1-2 and V is TRBV20-1, with 9 bases fitting TRBD1. CDR3 length: 17 residues. Germline assignment: CDR1 DFQATT and CDR2 SNEGSKA (reference sequence). Unmatched junction bases numbered 14, after V lost 6 bases and J lost 0 bases. CDR3 sequence reads: CSAPPGQGTLANYGYTF. CDR3 nucleotides: TGCAGTGCCCCCCCGGGACAGGGAACACTAGCTAACTATGGCTACACCTTC.

The chain uses TRBV5-1 and TRBJ1-1; 7 bases agree with TRBD1. From germline, CDR1 is SGHRS and CDR2 YFSETQ. The junction had 6 bases not matched to a gene; V was cut back by 7 bases and J by 0 bases. This CDR3 is built from 14 residues. CDR3 sequence: CASGTAAMNTEAFF. CDR3 bases: TGCGCCAGCGGGACAGCAGCTATGAACACTGAAGCTTTCTTT.

About this clonotype: This CDR3 is missing its conserved last phenylalanine or tryptophan, likely due to a read error. The chain is built from TRBV6-1 and TRBJ1-5; no reliable D call. Trimming shortened V by 7 bases and J by 7 bases, and 11 bases separated the two germline ends. Germline CDR1 and CDR2: MNHNS and SASEGT. This CDR3 has 12 amino acids. The CDR3 DNA sequence: TGTGCCAGCATCCTGAATGGACAGCCCCAGCATTAT. Translation gives CASILNGQPQHY.

V is TRBV7-3 and J is TRBJ2-5; D is possibly TRBD2 (7 bases). Germline-derived CDR1 and CDR2 are SGHTA and FQGTGA. This CDR3 has 14 residues. Trimming removed 5 bases from V and 7 bases from J, with 17 bases in between. The CDR3 region is CASSASGGRGTQYF. The CDR3 DNA reads as TGTGCCAGCAGCGCGTCCGGGGGGCGAGGGACCCAGTACTTC.